These T cell receptor beta chains were read from a single sample in a study of CD8+CD57+ T cells in acquired aplastic anemia. TCRdb ran MiXCR on the reads and lists one entry per CDR3 protein. The sample has around 180,000 distinct CDR3 sequences; 55% to 80% are singletons. The sample consisted of sorted CD4+, CD8+, or CD8+CD57+ T cells (not recorded which) from PBMCs. The receptors here all came from a human donor in good health. CDR3s include the opening cysteine and the closing phenylalanine or tryptophan. The D gene is left open where the match is weak. Clone size appears in some rows only: once, few, many, or a class for an expanded clone.

clone size: -; D gene: TRBD1; J gene: TRBJ2-1; V gene: TRBV24-1; CDR3 DNA: TGTGCCACCAGGATCCGGGACAGCTACAATGAGCAGTTCTTC; CDR3 protein: CATRIRDSYNEQFF
clone size: -; D gene: -; J gene: TRBJ2-7; V gene: TRBV7-8; CDR3 DNA: TGTGCCAGCAGTTACTCGTCCACTGAGCAGTACTTC; CDR3 protein: CASSYSSTEQYF
clone size: few; D gene: TRBD1; J gene: TRBJ2-3; V gene: TRBV27; CDR3 DNA: TGTGCCAGCAGTCCATGGACAGGGGGGGATACGCAGTATTTT; CDR3 protein: CASSPWTGGDTQYF
clone size: -; D gene: TRBD2; J gene: TRBJ2-5; V gene: TRBV29-1; CDR3 DNA: TGCAGCGTTGAGTTTGCGCGGGGGATTAGCCAAGAGACCCAGTACTTC; CDR3 protein: CSVEFARGISQETQYF
clone size: -; D gene: TRBD1; J gene: TRBJ2-5; V gene: TRBV7-6; CDR3 DNA: TGTGCCAGCAGCTTAGCAGTAGGGGACAGGGGGGAGACCCAGTACTTC; CDR3 protein: CASSLAVGDRGETQYF
clone size: -; D gene: -; J gene: TRBJ1-2; V gene: TRBV5-1; CDR3 DNA: TGCGCCAGCAGCTTGGATTGGGCTAACTATGGCTACACCTTC; CDR3 protein: CASSLDWANYGYTF
clone size: -; D gene: -; J gene: TRBJ1-6; V gene: TRBV28; CDR3 DNA: TGTGCCAGCAGAACGGGGTCTAATTCACCCCTCCACTTT; CDR3 protein: CASRTGSNSPLHF
clone size: -; D gene: TRBD2; J gene: TRBJ2-1; V gene: TRBV24-1; CDR3 DNA: TGTGCCACCTCAGCGGCTAGCGGGACGGACTCCTACAATGAGCAGTTCTTC; CDR3 protein: CATSAASGTDSYNEQFF
clone size: many; D gene: -; J gene: TRBJ2-2; V gene: TRBV14; CDR3 DNA: TGTGCCAGCAGTCTGGCCTGGAACACCGGGGAGCTGTTTTTT; CDR3 protein: CASSLAWNTGELFF
clone size: -; D gene: TRBD1; J gene: TRBJ1-3; V gene: TRBV2; CDR3 DNA: TGTGCCAGCAGACAGGGGGGAGGAAACACCATATATTTT; CDR3 protein: CASRQGGGNTIYF
clone size: -; D gene: -; J gene: TRBJ1-2; V gene: TRBV13; CDR3 DNA: TGTGCCAGCAGCTTAGCATCTGACCCTAACTATGGCTACACCTTC; CDR3 protein: CASSLASDPNYGYTF
clone size: many; D gene: TRBD1; J gene: TRBJ1-6; V gene: TRBV20-1; CDR3 DNA: TGCAGTGCTAGGGGCCTAACCTGGGACAGGGATGAATCACCCCTCCACTTT; CDR3 protein: CSARGLTWDRDESPLHF
clone size: -; D gene: -; J gene: TRBJ2-2; V gene: TRBV9; CDR3 DNA: TGTGCCAGCAGCGTGACAGCCGGGGAGCTGTTTTTT; CDR3 protein: CASSVTAGELFF
clone size: -; D gene: -; J gene: TRBJ1-4; V gene: TRBV5-4; CDR3 DNA: TGTGCCAGCAGCTTGGGTGGGGGGGAGGCGGAAAAACTGTTTTTT; CDR3 protein: CASSLGGGEAEKLFF